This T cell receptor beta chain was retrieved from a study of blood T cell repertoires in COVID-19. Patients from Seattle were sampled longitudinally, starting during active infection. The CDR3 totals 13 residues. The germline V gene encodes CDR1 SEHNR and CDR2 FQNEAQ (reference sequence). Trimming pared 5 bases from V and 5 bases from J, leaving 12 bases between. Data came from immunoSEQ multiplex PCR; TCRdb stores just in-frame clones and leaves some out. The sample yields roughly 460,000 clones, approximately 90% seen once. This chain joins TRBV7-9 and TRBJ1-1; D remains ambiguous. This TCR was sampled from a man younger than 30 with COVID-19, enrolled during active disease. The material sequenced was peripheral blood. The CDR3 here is CASSLTPLTEAFF. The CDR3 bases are TGTGCCAGCAGCCTAACCCCCCTGACTGAAGCTTTCTTT.